This T cell receptor (beta chain) is drawn from a study of OX40 agonist ivuxolimab in advanced cancers. Study-wide context: All patients had ivuxolimab intravenously every 2 weeks at 0.01 to 10 mg/kg. Patients in dose escalation had liver, melanoma, kidney or head and neck cancers. Averaging roughly 60 years in age, with a range of about 23 to 90, the cohort was 65% to 90% male. Findings of the study overall: Low normalized T-cell clonal expansion was additionally recorded for some nonresponders.

The method was immunoSEQ multiplex PCR; TCRdb's version includes in-frame clones alone and lacks a portion of them. This table holds about 78,000 clones, almost 95% found once. The CDR3 sequence is 15 residues long. The germline V gene encodes CDR1 KGHSH and CDR2 LQKENI. Trimming at V came to 1 base and at J to 6 bases, leaving 4 bases not matched to a gene. For this clone: The antigen is undetermined.

The TCR originated in an adult with an advanced solid tumor such as melanoma, head and neck, liver or kidney cancer. V usage is TRBV18 and J usage is TRBJ2-1; TRBD2 matches at 9 bases. The source was CD4+ or CD8+ T cells sorted from blood, collected in a trial of the OX40 agonist ivuxolimab. CDR3 nucleotide sequence: TGTGCCAGCTCACCACGGCGGGAGGGGAGCAATGAGCAGTTCTTC. Its protein product is CASSPRREGSNEQFF. Variable domain in full (rest from reference TRBV18 and TRBJ2-1): NAGVMQNPRHLVRRRGQEARLRCSPMKGHSHVYWYRQLPEEGLKFMVYLQKENIIDESGMPKERFSAEFPKEGPSILRIQQVVRGDSAAYFCASSPRREGSNEQFFGPGTRLTVL.